This paragraph reports one TCR beta chain. Antigen specificity is unknown. The record originates from a study of T cell responses to AZD1222 COVID-19 vaccine. About the study: The analysis combined second doses at about 4 or about 12 weeks. Study-wide findings and caveats: The donors showed a predominance of white British ancestry and of females, with possible underestimation of clonal diversity. Dominant CD4 TCR responses targeted spike regions 160-218 and 743-854. The study found Spike-specific TCR breadth and depth rose after two AZD1222 doses.

The method was immunoSEQ multiplex PCR; TCRdb's version includes in-frame clones alone and lacks a portion of them. The sample has more than 95,000 clones, less than 95% seen once. The TCR comes from an adult in good health. The material sequenced was peripheral blood, taken on day 0 of AZD1222 vaccination.

CDR3 residues: CASSEFLWDRYSYEQYF. In DNA form, the CDR3 reads TGTGCCAGCAGTGAATTCTTGTGGGACAGATACTCCTACGAGCAGTACTTC. The rearrangement uses TRBV2 and TRBJ2-7; 7 nucleotides line up with TRBD1. Germline CDR1 reads SNHLY; CDR2 reads FYNNEI. The trim removed 2 bases at V and 0 bases at J, leaving 10 bases unmatched. There are 17 residues in the CDR3.